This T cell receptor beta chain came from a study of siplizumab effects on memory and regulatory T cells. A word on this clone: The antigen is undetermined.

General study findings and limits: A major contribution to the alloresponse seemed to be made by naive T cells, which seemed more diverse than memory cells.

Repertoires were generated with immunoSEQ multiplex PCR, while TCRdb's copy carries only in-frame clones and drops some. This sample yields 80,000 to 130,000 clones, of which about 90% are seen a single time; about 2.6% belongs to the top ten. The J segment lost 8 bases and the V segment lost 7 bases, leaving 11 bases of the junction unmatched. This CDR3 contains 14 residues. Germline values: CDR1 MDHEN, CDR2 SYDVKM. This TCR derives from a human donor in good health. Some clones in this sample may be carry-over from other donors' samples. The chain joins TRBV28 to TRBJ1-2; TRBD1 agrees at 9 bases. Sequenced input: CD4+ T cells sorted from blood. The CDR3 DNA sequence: TGTGCCAGCACCAGGGACAGGGCAACTATAGGCTACACCTTC. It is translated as CASTRDRATIGYTF.